The source of this T cell receptor beta chain is a study of beta chain features in type 1 diabetes. Study outcomes and limitations: PCR might favor shorter templates, but any such skew would affect patients and controls equally. Cells that show high TCR expression could be over-represented by cDNA sequencing. A potential influence of HLA type upon TCRB rearrangement remained unresolved herein. TCRB CDR3s from Type 1 diabetes patients were moderately but significantly shorter in all four CD4+ subsets.

The whole isolated RNA underwent reverse transcription, so sequencing captured expressed TCRB transcripts. Read counts averaged around 3.9 million for samples of naive, central memory and regulatory T cells. Sequencing was performed with immunoSEQ multiplex PCR; in TCRdb, only in-frame clones are kept and a portion is missing. The sample shows under 300,000 clones, approximately 11% of them seen only once. This clone has just a few counts. Its cognate antigen is unknown. In germline, CDR1 is GTSNPN, CDR2 SVGIG (reference sequence). This CDR3 is built from 13 residues. The germline V and J ends were trimmed by 0 bases and 1 base, with 6 bases remaining between them.

This rearrangement joins TRBV30 to TRBJ1-1, with D unresolved. This receptor was obtained from a young man with type 1 diabetes. Sequencing was done on a sample of naive CD4+ T cells from blood. The CDR3 here is CAWSVQPNTEAFF. The CDR3 nucleotides are TGTGCCTGGAGTGTACAACCGAACACTGAAGCTTTCTTT.